The following is a TCR beta chain sequence with its context. Germline CDR1 reads MNHEY; CDR2 reads SMNVEV (reference sequence). The CDR3 loop spans 14 amino acids. Trimming took 6 bases from V and 6 from J; bases not matched to a gene: 9. This table comes from immunoSEQ multiplex PCR, and its TCRdb copy is limited to in-frame clones, with some not included. The data show 95,000 to 120,000 clones, with approximately 81% seen just once and about 3.6% held by the top ten. This specimen belongs to a study of blood T cell repertoires in COVID-19. About the research overall: Sites in the United States, Italy and Spain provided acute and convalescent COVID-19 samples.

V and J are TRBV27 and TRBJ2-3; 7 nucleotides match TRBD2. Sequences were obtained from peripheral blood. The sequence was collected from a man aged 35 to 55 with acute or convalescent COVID-19. CDR3 residues: CASRLTAGRDTQYF. The CDR3 nucleotides are TGTGCCAGCAGACTAACAGCGGGGAGGGATACGCAGTATTTT.